Listed here are 21 T cell receptor beta chains from one sample, sequenced in a study of shared clonotypes between healthy human individuals. TCRdb keeps only in-frame clones here, not all; method: immunoSEQ multiplex PCR. The sample has nearly 500,000 clones; 60% to 85% are singletons. Source material: PBMCs. Receptors originate from a woman aged 40 to 50 in good health. Some clones in this sample may be carry-over from other donors' samples.

V is TRBV2 and J is TRBJ2-7; 7 nucleotides align to TRBD1. The CDR3 extends over 12 amino acids. CDR1 and CDR2 (germline): SNHLY, FYNNEI. V shed 5 bases, J shed 13 bases, and the junction held 11 bases outside the gene matches. In DNA, the CDR3 is TGTGCCAGCAGTTTAGGGGACAGCTCGGCCTACTTC. Its protein is CASSLGDSSAYF. The full variable domain, rest sourced from reference TRBV2 and TRBJ2-7, is EPEVTQTPSHQVTQMGQEVILRCVPISNHLYFYWYRQILGQKVEFLVSFYNNEISEKSEIFDDQFSVERPDGSNFTLKIRSTKLEDSAMYFCASSLGDSSAYFGPGTRLTVT.

The V call is TRBV28, the J call TRBJ2-3; D is uncertain. The germline V gene has CDR1 MDHEN and CDR2 SYDVKM. The CDR3 is 13 amino acids. Trimming pared 10 bases from V and 0 bases from J, leaving 11 bases between. CDR3 in amino acids: CAIAPSSTDTQYF. The CDR3 DNA is TGTGCCATCGCTCCCTCTAGCACAGATACGCAGTATTTT.

V gene TRBV5-4 combines with J gene TRBJ2-5; D is ambiguous. Trimming stripped 2 bases from V and 5 bases from J, with 7 bases between. The CDR3 has 12 amino acids. Germline V gene data show CDR1 as SGHNT and CDR2 as YYREEE (reference sequence). CDR3 loop: CASSFRLETQYF. CDR3 coding DNA: TGTGCCAGCAGCTTTAGGCTGGAGACCCAGTACTTC.

The V and J genes are TRBV7-2 and TRBJ2-7, with 10 bases matching TRBD1. After removal of 5 bases from V and 4 bases from J, the junction contained 8 bases not matched to a gene. Per the germline V gene, CDR1 is SGHTA and CDR2 is FQGNSA. The CDR3 runs 15 residues. This chain's CDR3 is CASSQGDRGLYEQYF. The CDR3 bases are TGTGCCAGCAGCCAAGGGGACAGGGGATTATACGAGCAGTACTTC.

The gene calls are TRBV18 and TRBJ2-5; the match to TRBD2 covers 12 bases. The germline V gene has CDR1 KGHSH and CDR2 LQKENI. J was trimmed by 5 bases and V by 3 bases; bases with no gene match: 7. The CDR3 length is 16 residues. DNA of the CDR3: TGTGCCAGCTCACCCAGGACTAGCGGGGCCGGGGAGACCCAGTACTTC. Amino acids: CASSPRTSGAGETQYF.

This clone was counted a single time. The chain couples TRBV11-3 to TRBJ2-3, with 8 bases identical to TRBD2. Trimming at V came to 5 bases and at J to 2 bases, leaving 6 bases not matched to a gene. The CDR3 loop spans 15 amino acids. CDR1 and CDR2 (germline): SGHNT, YENEEA. The CDR3 bases are TGTGCCAGCAGCATTGGACTAGCCGACACAGATACGCAGTATTTT. Its protein is CASSIGLADTDTQYF.

The rearrangement joins TRBV9 to TRBJ2-1; no clear D. The V gene's germline CDR1 is SGDLS and CDR2 YYNGEE. The CDR3 covers 15 residues. Trimming pared 0 bases from V and 0 bases from J, leaving 7 bases between. The CDR3 DNA sequence: TGTGCCAGCAGCGTAGCAGTGTTCTCCTACAATGAGCAGTTCTTC. Its protein product is CASSVAVFSYNEQFF.

The gene calls are TRBV28 and TRBJ2-1; maybe TRBD2 (6 bases). Trimming cost V 6 bases and J 9 bases, with 21 bases left between them. CDR3 length: 15 residues. Germline V gene sequence: CDR1 MDHEN, CDR2 SYDVKM. DNA of the CDR3: TGTGCCAGCAGGTCTAACGAGGGAGGACGGGCTGAGCAGTTCTTC. This encodes CASRSNEGGRAEQFF.

J is TRBJ1-2 and V is TRBV2; 7 positions agree with TRBD1. Losses at the gene ends were 11 bases for V and 8 bases for J; bases not matched to a gene: 11. CDR3 size: 12 residues. Looked up from germline, CDR1 is SNHLY and CDR2 is FYNNEI. The CDR3 DNA is TGTGCCTGCGCTCAGGGGGTTGGAGGCTACACCTTC. Encoded protein: CACAQGVGGYTF. Full variable domain (remainder filled in from reference TRBV2 and TRBJ1-2): EPEVTQTPSHQVTQMGQEVILRCVPISNHLYFYWYRQILGQKVEFLVSFYNNEISEKSEIFDDQFSVERPDGSNFTLKIRSTKLEDSAMYFCACAQGVGGYTFGSGTRLTVV.

The sample holds a few counts of this clone. This chain uses TRBV2 with TRBJ2-1, with TRBD2 identical over 11 bases. The CDR3 has 14 residues. V was clipped by 4 bases and J by 11 bases; unmatched bases: 7. CDR1 and CDR2 from the germline V gene are SNHLY and FYNNEI. CDR3 sequence reads: CASSVPSGGLKQFF. The CDR3 region has the DNA TGTGCCAGCAGTGTACCTAGCGGGGGGCTAAAGCAGTTCTTC. Full variable domain (remainder filled in from reference TRBV2 and TRBJ2-1): EPEVTQTPSHQVTQMGQEVILRCVPISNHLYFYWYRQILGQKVEFLVSFYNNEISEKSEIFDDQFSVERPDGSNFTLKIRSTKLEDSAMYFCASSVPSGGLKQFFGPGTRLTVL.

This chain connects TRBV7-6 to TRBJ2-7; 11 bases match TRBD2. Germline V CDR1 and CDR2: SGHVS, FNYEAQ. The junction had 12 bases not matched to a gene; V was cut back by 5 bases and J by 6 bases. The CDR3 runs 16 residues. As DNA, the CDR3 is TGTGCCAGCAGCCCGTCCCCCCTAGCGGGAGGTGGCGAGCAGTACTTC. It is translated as CASSPSPLAGGGEQYF.

The chain is built from TRBV28 and TRBJ2-3; 11 positions match TRBD2. This CDR3 spans 18 amino acids. With 7 bases clipped from V and 0 bases from J, the junction kept 12 bases outside the gene matches. Germline values: CDR1 MDHEN, CDR2 SYDVKM. CDR3 nucleotide sequence: TGTGCCAGCACCGAAGCGGTAGCGGGAGGGTGGAGCACAGATACGCAGTATTTT. Translation gives CASTEAVAGGWSTDTQYF.

The rearrangement links TRBV19 to TRBJ1-1, with 11 bases aligning to TRBD1. Germline trimming cut 6 bases from V and 2 bases from J; bases unmatched to any gene: 2. CDR1 and CDR2 (germline): LNHDA, SQIVND (reference sequence). The CDR3 consists of 14 residues. CDR3 residues: CASRDRGLNTEAFF. The CDR3 DNA is TGTGCCAGTAGGGACAGGGGGCTTAACACTGAAGCTTTCTTT.

The rearrangement uses TRBV5-1 and TRBJ2-1, with 7 bases matching TRBD1. Per the germline V gene, CDR1 is SGHRS and CDR2 is YFSETQ. J gave up 3 bases and V 6 bases, and 9 bases lay outside the gene matches. The CDR3 extends over 15 amino acids. CDR3 sequence: CASTRTGAIYNEQFF. The CDR3 DNA sequence: TGCGCCAGCACCCGAACAGGGGCTATCTACAATGAGCAGTTCTTC.

This clone has just a few counts. The chain links TRBV28 to TRBJ2-7, with D perhaps TRBD1 (6 bases). V lost 5 bases and J lost 0, with 17 bases in between. Germline CDR1 and CDR2: MDHEN and SYDVKM. This CDR3 has 16 residues. CDR3 sequence: CASSQGRARSSYEQYF. For the CDR3, the DNA is TGTGCCAGCAGTCAGGGGCGGGCGCGCAGCTCCTACGAGCAGTACTTC.

This clone appeared once. The chain uses TRBV11-3 and TRBJ2-1, with D possibly matching TRBD2 (6 bases). V lost 4 bases and J 6 bases, leaving 13 bases between the germline ends. Germline loops: CDR1 SGHNT, CDR2 YENEEA. The length of the CDR3 is 14 residues. In DNA form, the CDR3 reads TGTGCCAGCAGCTCGACTAGTCGGGGCAATGAGCAGTTCTTC. Its protein is CASSSTSRGNEQFF.

This clone was observed a few times. The chain recombines TRBV18 with TRBJ2-1; 14 bases fit TRBD2. J gave up 3 bases and V 3 bases, and 4 bases lay outside the gene matches. The CDR3 has 17 amino acids. Germline CDR1 KGHSH, CDR2 LQKENI. CDR3 residues: CASSPTSGRGGYNEQFF. In DNA form, the CDR3 reads TGTGCCAGCTCACCGACTAGCGGGAGGGGTGGCTACAATGAGCAGTTCTTC.

The chain carries TRBV5-4 and TRBJ2-1; 9 nucleotides line up with TRBD2. CDR1 and CDR2 from the germline V gene are SGHNT and YYREEE (reference sequence). This CDR3 region has 15 residues. Trimming at V came to 1 base and at J to 3 bases, leaving 2 bases not matched to a gene. CDR3 in DNA: TGTGCCAGCAGCTTGACTAGCGGGCTCTACAATGAGCAGTTCTTC. This sequence encodes CASSLTSGLYNEQFF.

The V call is TRBV27, the J call TRBJ1-2, with D possibly TRBD1 on 5 matching bases. V shed 8 bases and J shed 4 bases, with 14 bases lying between them. The CDR3 has 13 residues. CDR1 is MNHEY and CDR2 is SMNVEV in the germline V gene (reference sequence). DNA for the CDR3: TGTGCCAGCTTTCCTACAGGTTCCTATGGCTACACCTTC. Amino acid sequence: CASFPTGSYGYTF.

V is TRBV29-1 and J is TRBJ1-3, with no clear D. This CDR3 has 15 residues. CDR1 is SQVTM, CDR2 ANQGSEA, per germline. Trimming stripped 0 bases from V and 2 bases from J, with 11 bases between. The CDR3 DNA is TGCAGCGTTGAAGAAGAGCGCGGCACTGGAAACACCATATATTTT. Translating gives CSVEEERGTGNTIYF.

This chain connects TRBV28 to TRBJ2-5, with D possibly being TRBD1 (6 bases). Near its end, the DNA agrees better with TRBJ2-7, so the J call may be wrong. The CDR3 is 15 amino acids. In germline, CDR1 is MDHEN, CDR2 SYDVKM. In DNA, the CDR3 is TGTGCCAGCACTCTATCGATTGGGGGCCCCTACGAGCAGTACTTC. This sequence encodes CASTLSIGGPYEQYF.